This TCR beta chain was sequenced for a study of technical replicates of blood from a few donors. The protocol was immunoSEQ multiplex PCR, while the TCRdb copy is restricted to in-frame clones and leaves out a portion. Of some 98,000 clones in the sample, approximately 95% were seen once. This TCR derives from a human donor in good health. What was sequenced was T cells isolated from PBMCs.

The CDR3 sequence is CATGGGQGVGEQFF. In DNA, the CDR3 is TGTGCCACTGGCGGGGGACAGGGAGTCGGTGAGCAGTTCTTC. The rearrangement joins TRBV6-6 to TRBJ2-1, with 9 bases matching TRBD1. The CDR3 length is 14 residues. Germline V gives CDR1 MNHNY, CDR2 SVGAGI (reference sequence). The V gene end was trimmed by 10 bases and the J gene end by 9 bases; junction bases not matched to a gene: 13.